This TCR beta chain emerged from a study of blood T cell repertoires in COVID-19. Study-wide context: The study drew acute and convalescent COVID-19 samples from the United States, Italy and Spain. PBMCs, B-cell-depleted T cells, or T cells provided the cDNA or gDNA that made up the material.

Authors' data handling: For nucleated cells, counts were estimated from reference gene primer amplification. Profiling relied on immunoSEQ multiplex PCR, and the TCRdb table lists in-frame clones only, not all of them. V and J calls and clone size are as listed in that table; D and trimming were resolved from the DNA. Among under 250,000 clones, almost 90% were seen once, and the ten largest hold 1.3% to 1.5%. Trimming took off 5 bases at V and 4 bases at J, with 16 bases between the two ends. The CDR3 has 15 amino acids. Looked up from germline, CDR1 is LNHDA and CDR2 is SQIVND (reference sequence).

This sequence was found in an elderly man with acute or convalescent COVID-19. Sequencing was performed on peripheral blood. The chain carries TRBV19 and TRBJ2-3, with D possibly TRBD2 on 6 matching bases. The DNA for the CDR3 is TGTGCCAGTAGTTACGGGGGAATAAGGGCAGATACGCAGTATTTT. Protein product: CASSYGGIRADTQYF.